Presented here are 24 T cell receptor beta chains from one specimen sequenced in a study of T cell changes during pregnancy in multiple sclerosis. Using immunoSEQ multiplex PCR, the repertoire was profiled, and TCRdb retains in-frame clones only, with some absent. The sample contains some 68,000 clones, about 90% of which appear only once. Sequenced here: peripheral blood, sampled in the second trimester of pregnancy. All receptors derive from a female donor in good health, enrolled as a control in a pregnancy study.

The genes are TRBV7-6 and TRBJ2-7; D gene unclear. CDR3 length equals 14 residues. Germline V lookup: CDR1 SGHVS, CDR2 FNYEAQ. V lost 1 base to trimming and J lost 4 bases, with 11 bases between them. The CDR3 DNA is TGTGCCAGCAGCTTAGAAGGCCAGACTTACGAGCAGTACTTC. Its translation: CASSLEGQTYEQYF.

The chain combines TRBV6-5 with TRBJ1-1; tentative D call: TRBD1 (6 bases). Germline CDR1 is MNHEY and CDR2 is SVGAGI. The CDR3 covers 15 residues. V lost 5 bases, J lost 2 bases, and 15 bases lay in between. The DNA for the CDR3 is TGTGCCAGCAGTCCTCCCGGGACAAGAAACACTGAAGCTTTCTTT. Residues: CASSPPGTRNTEAFF.

This chain uses TRBV6-6 with TRBJ2-1; possible D gene TRBD2, 6 bases. CDR3 length: 15 residues. V lost 2 bases to trimming and J lost 5 bases, with 13 bases between them. CDR1 MNHNY and CDR2 SVGAGI come from the germline V gene (reference sequence). Here the CDR3 DNA reads TGTGCCAGCAGTTACCCGGGGGAGTGGGACAATGAGCAGTTCTTC. Its protein product is CASSYPGEWDNEQFF.

This clone occurred a few times. This rearrangement joins TRBV15 to TRBJ1-3; D is possibly TRBD1 (5 bases). Trimming left V 0 bases short and J 2 bases short, with 5 bases between. CDR1 LNHNV and CDR2 YYDKDF come from the germline V gene (reference sequence). This CDR3 region has 14 residues. The CDR3 nucleotides are TGTGCCACCAGCAGAGACAGGGCTGGAAACACCATATATTTT. Its protein is CATSRDRAGNTIYF.

The J gene is TRBJ2-7, the V gene TRBV14, with D perhaps TRBD2 (6 bases). Trimming removed 5 bases at V and 3 bases at J, with 11 bases between. Looked up from germline, CDR1 is SGHDN and CDR2 is FVKESK. This CDR3 spans 13 amino acids. CDR3 region: CASSGGIGYEQYF. In DNA, the CDR3 is TGTGCCAGCAGCGGCGGGATAGGCTACGAGCAGTACTTC.

The chain employs TRBV4-1 and TRBJ2-3; 8 nucleotides line up with TRBD1. Germline-derived CDR1 and CDR2 are MGHRA and YSYEKL. After removal of 0 bases from V and 4 bases from J, the junction contained 12 bases not matched to a gene. The CDR3 consists of 18 residues. DNA for the CDR3: TGCGCCAGCAGCCAAGATCGGGGAGGACAGGGAGTCGCAGATACGCAGTATTTT. Its protein is CASSQDRGGQGVADTQYF.

The rearrangement joins TRBV18 to TRBJ2-7, with no clear D. V was pared by 3 bases and J by 3 bases, with 12 bases between. The CDR3 is 14 amino acids. Germline CDR1 and CDR2: KGHSH and LQKENI. CDR3 in DNA: TGTGCCAGCTCACCTCTCGGGTCTAACTACGAGCAGTACTTC. Translating it yields CASSPLGSNYEQYF.

The chain combines TRBV27 with TRBJ2-1, with 10 bases identical to TRBD2. Germline V gives CDR1 MNHEY, CDR2 SMNVEV (reference sequence). Trimming removed 8 bases from V and 10 bases from J; junction bases left unmatched: 14. The CDR3 totals 15 residues. CDR3 residues: CASWGRLLAGPEQFF. Here the CDR3 DNA reads TGTGCCAGCTGGGGGAGATTACTAGCGGGACCCGAGCAGTTCTTC.

The genes are TRBV28 and TRBJ1-3; TRBD1 aligns across 7 bases. Looked up from germline, CDR1 is MDHEN and CDR2 is SYDVKM. The CDR3 spans 14 residues. Germline trimming cut 6 bases from V and 4 bases from J; bases unmatched to any gene: 6. The CDR3 DNA sequence: TGTGCCAGCAGCACCGGGACAGTCGGAAACACCATATATTTT. This codes for CASSTGTVGNTIYF.

In this sample, this clone turned up once. This rearrangement joins TRBV5-1 to TRBJ1-5; D gene ambiguous. CDR1 is SGHRS, CDR2 YFSETQ, per germline. Trimming pared 0 bases from V and 2 bases from J, leaving 3 bases between. CDR3 length equals 13 residues. The CDR3 loop is CASSLAGNQPQHF. The CDR3 nucleotides read TGCGCCAGCAGCTTGGCGGGCAATCAGCCCCAGCATTTT.

The CDR3 region has the DNA TGTGCCAGCAGCCGGTCGGAGACCCAGTACTTC. Translating gives CASSRSETQYF. V is TRBV5-4 and J is TRBJ2-5; D not resolved. V lost 4 bases and J lost 5, with 6 bases in between. The CDR3 is made up of 11 amino acids. The germline CDR1 and CDR2 sequences are SGHNT and YYREEE (reference sequence).

V and J are TRBV28 and TRBJ2-7; D perhaps matches TRBD1 (6 bases). The CDR3 length is 12 residues. The germline CDR1 and CDR2 sequences are MDHEN and SYDVKM. Trimming shortened V by 10 bases and J by 2 bases, and 12 bases separated the two germline ends. CDR3: CATNRDTYEQYF. Here the CDR3 DNA reads TGTGCCACCAACAGGGATACCTACGAGCAGTACTTC.

The J gene is TRBJ2-7, the V gene TRBV11-2; TRBD2 is a possible D gene (5 bases). The germline gives CDR1 SGHAT, CDR2 FQNNGV. This CDR3 is 14 amino acids long. The germline V and J ends were trimmed by 1 base and 3 bases, with 10 bases remaining between them. In DNA form, the CDR3 reads TGTGCCAGCAGCTTAGTTGGACTGATCTACGAGCAGTACTTC. The encoded protein is CASSLVGLIYEQYF.

This clone was picked up a small number of times. The V and J genes are TRBV18 and TRBJ1-4, with D possibly being TRBD1 (6 bases). The CDR3 runs 15 residues. In germline, CDR1 is KGHSH, CDR2 LQKENI. The germline V and J ends were trimmed by 3 bases and 2 bases, with 10 bases remaining between them. The CDR3 protein is CASSPTGFTNEKLFF. Written as DNA, the CDR3 is TGTGCCAGCTCACCTACAGGGTTCACTAATGAAAAACTGTTTTTT.

The V call is TRBV7-3, the J call TRBJ2-2; the D is unclear. This CDR3 is built from 13 residues. Germline lookup yields CDR1 SGHTA and CDR2 FQGTGA. V lost 1 base to trimming and J lost 6 bases, with 6 bases between them. CDR3 loop: CASSLKSAGELFF. The CDR3 bases are TGTGCCAGCAGCTTAAAGAGTGCCGGGGAGCTGTTTTTT. Drawing the rest from reference TRBV7-3 and TRBJ2-2, the complete variable domain is GAGVSQTPSNKVTEKGKYVELRCDPISGHTALYWYRQSLGQGPEFLIYFQGTGAADDSGLPNDRFFAVRPEGSVSTLKIQRTERGDSAVYLCASSLKSAGELFFGEGSRLTVL.

The chain uses TRBV27 and TRBJ2-1; tentative D call: TRBD1 (5 bases). CDR1 is MNHEY, CDR2 SMNVEV, per germline (reference sequence). V lost 2 bases and J 3 bases, leaving 14 bases between the germline ends. The CDR3 loop spans 16 amino acids. CDR3 sequence: CASSLIPSDIYNEQFF. CDR3 sequence (DNA): TGTGCCAGCAGTTTAATTCCCTCGGACATCTACAATGAGCAGTTCTTC.

The chain links TRBV5-4 to TRBJ2-3, with 10 bases aligning to TRBD2. The CDR3 contains 17 residues. Losses at the gene ends were 4 bases for V and 5 bases for J; bases not matched to a gene: 13. Germline values: CDR1 SGHNT, CDR2 YYREEE (reference sequence). The CDR3 DNA is TGTGCCAGCAGCCCCTACTATGTAGCGGGGGGCAAAGATACGCAGTATTTT. This translates into CASSPYYVAGGKDTQYF.

The chain joins TRBV28 to TRBJ2-7; 8 positions match TRBD1. The J segment lost 8 bases and the V segment lost 6 bases, leaving 15 bases of the junction unmatched. Per the germline V gene, CDR1 is MDHEN and CDR2 is SYDVKM. The CDR3 contains 15 residues. This CDR3 is CASRPPRDRGGKQYF. The CDR3 DNA reads as TGTGCCAGCAGACCCCCCCGAGACAGGGGCGGTAAGCAGTACTTC.

CDR3 protein: CASSLIQTGSTGELFF. The DNA of the CDR3 is TGTGCCAGCAGCTTAATTCAAACAGGGAGCACCGGGGAGCTGTTTTTT. The chain uses TRBV7-3 and TRBJ2-2; perhaps TRBD1 as D (6 bases). CDR3 length: 16 amino acids. Germline assignment: CDR1 SGHTA and CDR2 FQGTGA. V lost 1 base and J lost 4, with 13 bases in between.

This chain joins TRBV25-1 and TRBJ2-7, with 9 bases that match TRBD1. Germline V lookup: CDR1 MGHDK, CDR2 SYGVNS. There are 17 residues in the CDR3. Losses at the gene ends were 3 bases for V and 2 bases for J; bases not matched to a gene: 11. The CDR3 DNA is TGTGCCAGCAGTGACGGGACAGGGAGCTTTTCCCCCTACGAGCAGTACTTC. Protein: CASSDGTGSFSPYEQYF.

The CDR3, as DNA: TGTGCCTGGAGTGTACGAGTAGGGACAGGGGTATTTCAGTACTTC. Its translation is CAWSVRVGTGVFQYF. The J gene is TRBJ2-7, the V gene TRBV30; 10 positions match TRBD1. The length of the CDR3 is 15 residues. Losses at the gene ends were 0 bases for V and 10 bases for J; bases not matched to a gene: 12. The germline V gene encodes CDR1 GTSNPN and CDR2 SVGIG (reference sequence).

This chain joins TRBV6-4 and TRBJ1-6, with D tentatively TRBD1 (6 bases). The V gene's germline CDR1 is MRHNA and CDR2 SNTAGT. The CDR3 is made up of 15 amino acids. V lost 4 bases to trimming and J lost 5 bases, with 12 bases between them. The CDR3 sequence is CASSAGGPDNSPLHF. CDR3 bases: TGTGCCAGCAGTGCGGGGGGGCCCGATAATTCACCCCTCCACTTT.

The genes are TRBV6-1 and TRBJ1-2; 10 bases agree with TRBD1. CDR1 is MNHNS and CDR2 is SASEGT in the germline V gene. This CDR3 has 15 residues. V dropped 6 bases and J dropped 3; count of bases not matched to a gene: 7. The CDR3: CASSRDRGFDYGYTF. In DNA form, the CDR3 reads TGTGCCAGCAGCCGGGACAGGGGTTTCGACTATGGCTACACCTTC.

The chain carries TRBV7-9 and TRBJ1-2; D not certain. V was cut by 2 bases and J by 5 bases, with 12 bases left in between. The CDR3 totals 14 residues. CDR1 is SEHNR, CDR2 FQNEAQ, per germline (reference sequence). CDR3 loop: CASSLPIGLYGYTF. For the CDR3, the DNA is TGTGCCAGCAGCTTACCGATAGGACTATATGGCTACACCTTC.